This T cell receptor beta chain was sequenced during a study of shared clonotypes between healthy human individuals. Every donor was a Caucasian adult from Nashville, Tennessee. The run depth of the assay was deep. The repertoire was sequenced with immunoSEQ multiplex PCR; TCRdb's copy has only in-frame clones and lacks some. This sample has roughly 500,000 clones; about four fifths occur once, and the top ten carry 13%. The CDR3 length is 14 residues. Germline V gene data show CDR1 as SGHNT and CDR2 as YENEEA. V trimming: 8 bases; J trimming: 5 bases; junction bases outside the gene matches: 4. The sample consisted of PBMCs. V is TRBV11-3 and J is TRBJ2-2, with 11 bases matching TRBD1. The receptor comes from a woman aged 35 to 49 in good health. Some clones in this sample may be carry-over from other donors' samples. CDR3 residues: CASGQGASTGELFF. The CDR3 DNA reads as TGTGCCAGCGGACAGGGGGCGAGTACCGGGGAGCTGTTTTTT. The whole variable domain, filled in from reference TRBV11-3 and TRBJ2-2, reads EAGVVQSPRYKIIEKKQPVAFWCNPISGHNTLYWYLQNLGQGPELLIRYENEEAVDDSQLPKDRFSAERLKGVDSTLKIQPAELGDSAVYLCASGQGASTGELFFGEGSRLTVL.